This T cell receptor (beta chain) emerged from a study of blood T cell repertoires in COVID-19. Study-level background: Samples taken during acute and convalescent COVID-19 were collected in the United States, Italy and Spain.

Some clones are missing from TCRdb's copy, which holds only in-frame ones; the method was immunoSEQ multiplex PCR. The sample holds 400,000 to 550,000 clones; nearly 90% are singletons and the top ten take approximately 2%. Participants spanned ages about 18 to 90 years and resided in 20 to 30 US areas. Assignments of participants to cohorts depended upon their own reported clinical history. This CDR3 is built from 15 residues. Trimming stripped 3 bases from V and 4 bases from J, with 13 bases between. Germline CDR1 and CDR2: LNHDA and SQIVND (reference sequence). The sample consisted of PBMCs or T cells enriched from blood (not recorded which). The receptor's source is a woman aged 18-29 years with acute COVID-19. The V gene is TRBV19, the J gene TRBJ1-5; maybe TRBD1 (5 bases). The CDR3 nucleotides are TGTGCCAGTAGTATCTCCCGTGCAGGGAATCAGCCCCAGCATTTT. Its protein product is CASSISRAGNQPQHF.